A single T cell receptor (beta chain) is shown here with its context. These data are taken from a study of blood T cell repertoires in COVID-19. The CDR3 consists of 14 residues. Germline V gene sequence: CDR1 LNHDA, CDR2 SQIVND (reference sequence). J was trimmed by 7 bases and V by 5 bases; bases with no gene match: 6. Study processing details: Amplification of reference gene primers provided the estimated nucleated cell counts. Measured with immunoSEQ multiplex PCR; TCRdb has only the in-frame clones, and not every one. The V and J calls and the clone size are those of that table, but D and trimming were determined from the DNA. The table has around 140,000 clones, 70% to 90% seen once; the top ten hold 1.5% to 2%.

The source material was peripheral blood. This sequence originates from a man between 65 and 85 years old with acute or convalescent COVID-19. The V call is TRBV19, the J call TRBJ1-5; 9 bases align to TRBD1. CDR3 in amino acids: CASSSTDRGQPQHF. CDR3 DNA: TGTGCCAGTAGTTCGACGGACAGGGGACAGCCCCAGCATTTT.